The 15 T cell receptor beta chains in this list originate from one sample, sequenced in a study of T cell clones after liver transplantation. Generated by immunoSEQ multiplex PCR, the TCRdb table keeps only in-frame clones and is missing some. The sample has around 21,000 clones; 80% to 95% are singletons. Sequencing used CD8+ T cells from blood, obtained around 25 months after liver transplant. These TCRs come from a human patient who received a liver transplant. Some T cells may trace back to the graft donor.

The chain employs TRBV7-6 and TRBJ2-1; 7 nucleotides line up with TRBD1. The CDR3 is 21 amino acids. Germline CDR1 reads SGHVS; CDR2 reads FNYEAQ. Trimming cost V 2 bases and J 0 bases; bases outside gene matches: 19. CDR3 nucleotide sequence: TGTGCCAGCAGCTTAAGTCCTCAGGGGGTCCGTTCTCCGGGCTCCTACAATGAGCAGTTCTTC. This codes for CASSLSPQGVRSPGSYNEQFF.

The chain employs TRBV9 and TRBJ2-1; 12 nucleotides align to TRBD2. Germline V gene sequence: CDR1 SGDLS, CDR2 YYNGEE. V shed 3 bases, J shed 8 bases, and the junction held 6 bases outside the gene matches. The CDR3 contains 15 residues. CDR3 nucleotide sequence: TGTGCCAGCAGCGAGGAGACTAGCGGGAGCTATGAGCAGTTCTTC. Amino acid sequence: CASSEETSGSYEQFF. The whole variable domain, filled in from reference TRBV9 and TRBJ2-1, reads DSGVTQTPKHLITATGQRVTLRCSPRSGDLSVYWYQQSLDQGLQFLIQYYNGEERAKGNILERFSAQQFPDLHSELNLSSLELGDSALYFCASSEETSGSYEQFFGPGTRLTVL.

This clone was seen a few times. A read error is the likely source, as a far larger clone sits one nucleotide away. J is TRBJ1-1 and V is TRBV4-2, with 7 bases identical to TRBD1. Germline lookup yields CDR1 LGHNA and CDR2 YNFKEQ. This CDR3 contains 16 residues. V shed 1 base and J 1 base; nucleotides not matched to a gene: 6. DNA of the CDR3: TGTGCCAGCAGCCAAGCCTTTAGGGGGCAGAACACTGAAGCTTTCTTT. Translated, it gives CASSQAFRGQNTEAFF.

This clone was recorded only once. CDR3 DNA: TGTGCCAGCAGTCCGGACAGGGAATCCTACAATGAGCAGTTCTTC. It codes for CASSPDRESYNEQFF. The chain links TRBV27 to TRBJ2-1, with TRBD1 matching over 8 bases. CDR3 length: 15 residues. With V trimmed by 5 bases and J by 1 base, 4 bases remained unmatched. Germline V gene sequence: CDR1 MNHEY, CDR2 SMNVEV (reference sequence).

The CDR3 protein is CAWNGGDVEKLFF. The DNA of the CDR3 is TGTGCCTGGAACGGGGGGGACGTTGAAAAACTGTTTTTT. This chain connects TRBV30 to TRBJ1-4, with D possibly TRBD1 on 5 matching bases. V lost 4 bases and J 7 bases, leaving 13 bases between the germline ends. CDR1 and CDR2 from the germline V gene are GTSNPN and SVGIG (reference sequence). The CDR3 has 13 residues.

In nucleotides, the CDR3 is TGTGCCAGCAGTTTTCCCCTGACAGCCATGAACACTGAAGCTTTCTTT. Its protein is CASSFPLTAMNTEAFF. The rearrangement joins TRBV6-6 to TRBJ1-1; perhaps TRBD1 as D (5 bases). CDR1 MNHNY and CDR2 SVGAGI come from the germline V gene (reference sequence). This CDR3 is built from 16 residues. V was pared by 4 bases and J by 0 bases, with 15 bases between.

As concerns this clone: The junction does not match germline at one end; this may be a read error. V gene TRBV10-3 combines with J gene TRBJ2-7; D is unclear. The CDR3 length is 11 residues. Germline V gene sequence: CDR1 ENHRY, CDR2 SYGVKD. The chain's CDR3 is CAISESTQWDF. The CDR3 region has the DNA TGTGCCATCAGTGAGTCGACCCAATGGGACTTC.

This clone is classed as medium-sized (0.01 to 0.1%). The gene calls are TRBV7-9 and TRBJ2-1; D may match TRBD1 or TRBD2 (6 bases each). The CDR3 spans 15 residues. Trimming left V 8 bases short and J 9 bases short, with 23 bases between. Germline CDR1 SEHNR, CDR2 FQNEAQ (reference sequence). As DNA, the CDR3 is TGTGCCAGCGGCCCCGGGGGCGGGAACCTTATTGAGCAGTTCTTC. Translating it yields CASGPGGGNLIEQFF.

This chain joins TRBV11-1 and TRBJ2-5; a weak D match, TRBD2 (5 bases). This CDR3 has 13 amino acids. V lost 6 bases and J lost 2, with 10 bases in between. Germline-derived CDR1 and CDR2 are SGHAT and FQDESV (reference sequence). For the CDR3, the DNA is TGTGCCAGCAGTCTTGGACTTCAAGAGACCCAGTACTTC. As protein: CASSLGLQETQYF. The variable domain in full, completed from reference TRBV11-1 and TRBJ2-5, reads EAEVAQSPRYKITEKSQAVAFWCDPISGHATLYWYRQILGQGPELLVQFQDESVVDDSQLPKDRFSAERLKGVDSTLKIQPAELGDSAMYLCASSLGLQETQYFGPGTRLLVL.

V usage is TRBV2 and J usage is TRBJ2-5; D is perhaps TRBD2 (5 bases). V was shortened by 8 bases and J by 10 bases, with 17 bases between the two germline ends. The CDR3 sequence is 12 residues long. The germline gives CDR1 SNHLY, CDR2 FYNNEI. The CDR3 region is CASRGSRKGQYF. The CDR3 nucleotides are TGTGCCAGCCGCGGGTCACGAAAGGGCCAGTACTTC.

V usage is TRBV7-9 and J usage is TRBJ2-1; TRBD2 might be the D (6 bases). Germline CDR1 reads SEHNR; CDR2 reads FQNEAQ (reference sequence). This CDR3 spans 11 amino acids. Trimming removed 8 bases from V and 8 bases from J, with 10 bases in between. The CDR3 loop reads CASSASDEQFF. For the CDR3, the DNA is TGTGCCAGCTCGGCTAGCGATGAGCAGTTCTTC.

The chain has TRBV7-8 and TRBJ1-2, with a possible D match to TRBD1 (6 bases). The V end was cut by 5 bases, the J end by 8 bases, with 18 bases between. This CDR3 is built from 14 residues. CDR1 and CDR2 from the germline V gene are SGHVS and FQNEAQ. The CDR3 region is CASSAGGSGEGYTF. The CDR3 nucleotides are TGTGCCAGCAGCGCCGGGGGTTCAGGGGAGGGCTACACCTTC.

This chain joins TRBV11-2 and TRBJ2-7, with a tentative D call TRBD1 (5 bases). The ends were cut back, 5 bases at V and 5 bases at J, with 16 bases in the middle. This CDR3 contains 14 residues. Germline V CDR1 and CDR2: SGHAT, FQNNGV. The CDR3 DNA reads as TGTGCCAGCAGCCACGGCAGGGCGTCCCACGAGCAGTACTTC. Translation: CASSHGRASHEQYF. Using reference TRBV11-2 and TRBJ2-7 for the parts outside the CDR3, the full variable domain is EAGVAQSPRYKIIEKRQSVAFWCNPISGHATLYWYQQILGQGPKLLIQFQNNGVVDDSQLPKDRFSAERLKGVDSTLKIQPAKLEDSAVYLCASSHGRASHEQYFGPGTRLTVT.

The chain carries TRBV19 and TRBJ1-1; possible D gene TRBD1, 5 bases. Trimming pared 8 bases from V and 4 bases from J, leaving 14 bases between. The length of the CDR3 is 13 residues. Germline V gene data show CDR1 as LNHDA and CDR2 as SQIVND (reference sequence). The CDR3 coding sequence is TGTGCCAGTGGGGACCCCGGGGGCACTGAAGCTTTCTTT. Amino acids: CASGDPGGTEAFF. The full variable domain, in which reference TRBV19 and TRBJ1-1 provide the parts outside the CDR3, is DGGITQSPKYLFRKEGQNVTLSCEQNLNHDAMYWYRQDPGQGLRLIYYSQIVNDFQKGDIAEGYSVSREKKESFPLTVTSAQKNPTAFYLCASGDPGGTEAFFGQGTRLTVV.

The V call is TRBV2, the J call TRBJ2-7, with D tentatively TRBD2 (6 bases). Germline-derived CDR1 and CDR2 are SNHLY and FYNNEI. The CDR3 extends over 16 amino acids. Trimming took off 2 bases at V and 3 bases at J, with 17 bases between the two ends. This chain's CDR3 is CASSESGLAMIYEQYF. The CDR3, as DNA: TGTGCCAGCAGTGAAAGCGGGCTAGCTATGATCTACGAGCAGTACTTC.